These 18 T cell receptor beta chains came from one sample sequenced in a study of blood T cell repertoires in COVID-19. Only in-frame clones appear in the TCRdb table, and some are missing; sequencing was by immunoSEQ multiplex PCR. The repertoire holds 100,000 to 150,000 clones, with approximately 81% as singletons. The sample consisted of peripheral blood. The source of these receptors is a woman between 50 and 59 years old with acute or convalescent COVID-19.

The chain uses TRBV13 and TRBJ1-4; the D gene is possibly TRBD1 (5 bases). The V end was cut by 5 bases, the J end by 8 bases, with 12 bases between. The CDR3 spans 13 residues. The germline V gene encodes CDR1 PRHDT and CDR2 FYEKMQ (reference sequence). CDR3 DNA sequence: TGTGCCAGCAGCCCGGGACTAGGGGAAAAACTGTTTTTT. It yields the protein CASSPGLGEKLFF. Combining the CDR3 with reference TRBV13 and TRBJ1-4 gives the whole variable domain AAGVIQSPRHLIKEKRETATLKCYPIPRHDTVYWYQQGPGQDPQFLISFYEKMQSDKGSIPDRFSAQQFSDYHSELNMSSLELGDSALYFCASSPGLGEKLFFGSGTQLSVL.

This rearrangement joins TRBV5-1 to TRBJ2-1; 8 bases line up with TRBD2. The CDR3 extends over 15 amino acids. V lost 3 bases to trimming and J lost 9 bases; unmatched junction nucleotides: 11. Germline assignment: CDR1 SGHRS and CDR2 YFSETQ. The CDR3 DNA sequence: TGCGCCAGCAGCTCCGGGAGCGCGGGAGGACGTGAGCAGTTCTTC. Amino acid sequence: CASSSGSAGGREQFF.

The chain employs TRBV30 and TRBJ2-5; D is perhaps TRBD2 (5 bases). The CDR3 contains 13 residues. Trimming stripped 5 bases from V and 4 bases from J, with 14 bases between. CDR1 and CDR2 from the germline V gene are GTSNPN and SVGIG (reference sequence). The CDR3 DNA reads TGTGCCTGGGGGAAGAGGGAGAGAGAGACCCAGTACTTC. Translating gives CAWGKRERETQYF.

The chain joins TRBV24-1 to TRBJ1-2; D is possibly TRBD1 (6 bases). This CDR3 spans 14 amino acids. The V gene lost 1 base and the J gene lost 2 bases, with 7 bases spanning the gap. The V gene's germline CDR1 is KGHDR and CDR2 SFDVKD. The CDR3: CATSDLQGNYGYTF. CDR3 DNA sequence: TGTGCCACCAGTGATTTACAGGGAAACTATGGCTACACCTTC.

The gene calls are TRBV9 and TRBJ2-5; 10 bases are a match to TRBD2. Germline CDR1 is SGDLS and CDR2 is YYNGEE. CDR3 size: 16 residues. V dropped 5 bases and J dropped 4; count of bases not matched to a gene: 11. This CDR3 reads CASSTSGTSVGETQYF. The CDR3 DNA reads TGTGCCAGCAGTACCTCCGGGACTAGCGTCGGAGAGACCCAGTACTTC.

The gene calls are TRBV7-9 and TRBJ2-3; 7 bases fit TRBD2. This CDR3 has 14 amino acids. Trimming cost V 5 bases and J 1 base; bases outside gene matches: 3. Per germline, CDR1 SEHNR and CDR2 FQNEAQ (reference sequence). CDR3 sequence: CASSSSGGTDTQYF. CDR3 coding DNA: TGTGCCAGCAGCAGCAGCGGGGGCACAGATACGCAGTATTTT.

The rearrangement links TRBV5-6 to TRBJ2-1; D gene unclear. Germline CDR1 SGHDT, CDR2 YYEEEE. The V end lost 5 bases, the J end lost 7 bases, and 10 bases lay between the germline ends. The CDR3 runs 12 residues. The CDR3 region has the DNA TGTGCCAGCAGTTTTTCGAGGAATGAGCAGTTCTTC. Protein sequence: CASSFSRNEQFF.

The chain recombines TRBV12-3 or TRBV12-4 with TRBJ2-5; D uncertain. V was clipped by 3 bases and J by 5 bases, with 7 bases between them. This CDR3 has 12 residues. The CDR3 region is CASSFRIETQYF. CDR3 DNA sequence: TGTGCCAGCAGTTTTCGTATTGAGACCCAGTACTTC.

This chain uses TRBV5-4 with TRBJ2-1; 11 positions match TRBD1. Germline values: CDR1 SGHNT, CDR2 YYREEE (reference sequence). The ends lost 4 bases at V and 6 bases at J; junction bases unmatched: 6. The CDR3 contains 15 residues. CDR3 region: CASSTGTGGFNEQFF. CDR3 nucleotide sequence: TGTGCCAGCAGCACCGGGACAGGGGGATTCAATGAGCAGTTCTTC.

This clone was seen once. This chain joins TRBV5-4 and TRBJ2-5, with a tentative D call TRBD2 (7 bases). Trimming left V 5 bases short and J 7 bases short, with 24 bases between. The CDR3 sequence is 16 residues long. Per germline, CDR1 SGHNT and CDR2 YYREEE (reference sequence). For the CDR3, the DNA is TGTGCCAGCAGTTTGCGCGTCGCGGGGGCGGGAATGACCCAGTACTTC. Translating it yields CASSLRVAGAGMTQYF.

The chain uses TRBV7-9 and TRBJ1-2; TRBD1 is a possible D gene (5 bases). In germline, CDR1 is SEHNR, CDR2 FQNEAQ (reference sequence). V lost 1 base, J lost 7 bases, and 7 bases lay in between. This CDR3 region has 12 residues. The CDR3 DNA follows: TGTGCCAGCAGCTTAGAAGGGGCTGGCTACACCTTC. It specifies CASSLEGAGYTF.

This clone was seen a handful of times. The CDR3 DNA follows: TGTGCCAGCAGCCCAACGGGAGCCCAGGGTGAAGCTTTCTTT. This translates into CASSPTGAQGEAFF. The chain joins TRBV3-1 (or the pseudogene TRBV3-2) to TRBJ1-1; D is possibly TRBD1 (5 bases). The CDR3 sequence is 14 residues long. V was trimmed by 4 bases and J by 7 bases, leaving 16 bases between them. Germline V gives CDR1 LGHDT, CDR2 YNNKEL (reference sequence).

CDR3 DNA sequence: TGTGCCATGAGACAGGAAAATTCACCCCTCCACTTT. Protein product: CAMRQENSPLHF. The gene calls are TRBV25-1 and TRBJ1-6, with D perhaps matching TRBD1 (6 bases). Per the germline V gene, CDR1 is MGHDK and CDR2 is SYGVNS. V was trimmed by 10 bases and J by 7 bases, leaving 11 bases between them. The CDR3 loop spans 12 amino acids. The variable domain in full, with the rest retrieved from reference TRBV25-1 and TRBJ1-6, is EADIYQTPRYLVIGTGKKITLECSQTMGHDKMYWYQQDPGMELHLIHYSYGVNSTEKGDLSSESTVSRIRTEHFPLTLESARPSHTSQYLCAMRQENSPLHFGNGTRLTVT.

V and J are TRBV2 and TRBJ2-7; possible D gene TRBD2, 5 bases. Trimming left V 3 bases short and J 2 bases short, with 14 bases between. CDR3 length: 15 amino acids. The germline V gene has CDR1 SNHLY and CDR2 FYNNEI. CDR3 amino acids: CASSDVAGYAYEQYF. The CDR3 DNA follows: TGTGCCAGCAGTGACGTCGCGGGCTACGCCTACGAGCAGTACTTC.

This clone was counted a few times. The chain carries TRBV5-6 and TRBJ1-1; D unresolved. The CDR3 has 14 amino acids. V was trimmed by 0 bases and J by 8 bases, leaving 14 bases between them. From germline, CDR1 is SGHDT and CDR2 YYEEEE. The CDR3 DNA reads as TGTGCCAGCAGCTTGGCCGCATTGAGGAAAGAAGCTTTCTTT. Its protein product is CASSLAALRKEAFF.

The genes are TRBV9 and TRBJ1-2; the D gene is possibly TRBD1 (6 bases). This CDR3 is built from 12 residues. CDR1 is SGDLS and CDR2 is YYNGEE in the germline V gene. V was cut by 5 bases and J by 7 bases, with 12 bases left in between. The CDR3 sequence: CASRGGFSGYTF. The DNA of the CDR3 is TGTGCCAGCAGAGGGGGTTTTAGTGGCTACACCTTC.

The chain is built from TRBV5-4 and TRBJ1-6; the D is unclear. With 0 bases removed from V and 4 bases from J, the gap between germline ends came to 5 bases. The CDR3 consists of 14 residues. Germline CDR1 SGHNT, CDR2 YYREEE (reference sequence). The CDR3 loop reads CASSLDRYNSPLHF. Here the CDR3 DNA reads TGTGCCAGCAGCTTGGACAGATATAATTCACCCCTCCACTTT.

The chain couples TRBV11-3 to TRBJ2-1; D might be TRBD1 (7 bases). V was pared by 5 bases and J by 0 bases, with 14 bases between. CDR1 and CDR2 (germline): SGHNT, YENEEA. The CDR3 covers 16 residues. The CDR3 loop reads CASSAAGGSSYNEQFF. CDR3 bases: TGTGCCAGCAGCGCGGCAGGGGGGAGCTCCTACAATGAGCAGTTCTTC. Full variable domain (remainder filled in from reference TRBV11-3 and TRBJ2-1): EAGVVQSPRYKIIEKKQPVAFWCNPISGHNTLYWYLQNLGQGPELLIRYENEEAVDDSQLPKDRFSAERLKGVDSTLKIQPAELGDSAVYLCASSAAGGSSYNEQFFGPGTRLTVL.